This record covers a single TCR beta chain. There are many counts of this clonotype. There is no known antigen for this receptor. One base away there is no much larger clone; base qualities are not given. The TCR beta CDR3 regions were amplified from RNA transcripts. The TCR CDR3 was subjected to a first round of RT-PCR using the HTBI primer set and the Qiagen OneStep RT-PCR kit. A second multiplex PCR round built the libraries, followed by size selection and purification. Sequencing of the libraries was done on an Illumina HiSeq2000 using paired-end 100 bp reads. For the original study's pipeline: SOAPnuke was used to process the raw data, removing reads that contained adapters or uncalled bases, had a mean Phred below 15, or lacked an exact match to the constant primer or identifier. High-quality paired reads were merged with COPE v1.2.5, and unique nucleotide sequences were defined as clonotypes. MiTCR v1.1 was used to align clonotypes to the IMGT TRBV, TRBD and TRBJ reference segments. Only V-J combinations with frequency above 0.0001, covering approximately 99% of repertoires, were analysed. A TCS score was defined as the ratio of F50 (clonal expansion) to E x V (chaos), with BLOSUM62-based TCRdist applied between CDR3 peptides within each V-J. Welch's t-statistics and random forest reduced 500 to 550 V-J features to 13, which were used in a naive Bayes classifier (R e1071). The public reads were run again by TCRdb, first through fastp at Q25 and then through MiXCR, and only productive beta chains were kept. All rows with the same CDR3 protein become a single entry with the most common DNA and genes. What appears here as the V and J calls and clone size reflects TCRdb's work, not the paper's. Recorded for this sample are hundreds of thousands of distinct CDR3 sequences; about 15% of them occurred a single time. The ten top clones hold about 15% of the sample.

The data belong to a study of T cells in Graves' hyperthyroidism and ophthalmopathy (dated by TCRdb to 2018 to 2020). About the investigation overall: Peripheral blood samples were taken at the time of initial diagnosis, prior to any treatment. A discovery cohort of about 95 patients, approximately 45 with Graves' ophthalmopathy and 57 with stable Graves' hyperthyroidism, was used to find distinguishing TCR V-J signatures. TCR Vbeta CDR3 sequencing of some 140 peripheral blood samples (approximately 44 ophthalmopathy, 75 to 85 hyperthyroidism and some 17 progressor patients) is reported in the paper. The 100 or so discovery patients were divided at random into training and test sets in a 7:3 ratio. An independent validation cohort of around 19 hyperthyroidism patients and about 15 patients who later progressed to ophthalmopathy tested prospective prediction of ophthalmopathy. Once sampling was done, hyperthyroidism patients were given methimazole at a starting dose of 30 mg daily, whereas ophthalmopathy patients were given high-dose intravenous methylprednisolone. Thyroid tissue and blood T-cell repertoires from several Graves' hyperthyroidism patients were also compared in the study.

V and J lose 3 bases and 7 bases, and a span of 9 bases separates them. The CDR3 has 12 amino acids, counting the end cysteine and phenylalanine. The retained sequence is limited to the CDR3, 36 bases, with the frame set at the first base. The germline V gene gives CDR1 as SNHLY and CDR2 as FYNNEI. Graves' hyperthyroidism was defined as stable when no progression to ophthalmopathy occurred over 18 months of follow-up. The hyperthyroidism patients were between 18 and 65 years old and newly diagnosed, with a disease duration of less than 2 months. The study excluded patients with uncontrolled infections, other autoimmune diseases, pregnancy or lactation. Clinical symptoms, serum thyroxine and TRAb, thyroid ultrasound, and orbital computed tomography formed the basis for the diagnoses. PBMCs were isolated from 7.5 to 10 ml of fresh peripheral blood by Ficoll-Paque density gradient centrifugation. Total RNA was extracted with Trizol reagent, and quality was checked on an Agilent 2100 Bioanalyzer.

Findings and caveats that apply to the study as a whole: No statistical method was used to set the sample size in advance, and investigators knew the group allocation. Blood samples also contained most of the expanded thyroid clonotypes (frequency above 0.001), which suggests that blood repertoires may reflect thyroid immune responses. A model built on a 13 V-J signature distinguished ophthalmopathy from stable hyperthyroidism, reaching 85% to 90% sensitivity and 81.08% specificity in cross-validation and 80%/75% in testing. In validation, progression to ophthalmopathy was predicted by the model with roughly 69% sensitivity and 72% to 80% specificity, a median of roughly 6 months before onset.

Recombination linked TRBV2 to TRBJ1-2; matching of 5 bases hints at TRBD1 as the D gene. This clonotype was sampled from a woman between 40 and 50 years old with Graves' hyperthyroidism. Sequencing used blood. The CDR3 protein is CASSEGRAGYTF. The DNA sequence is TGTGCCAGCAGTGAGGGCAGGGCTGGCTACACCTTC.